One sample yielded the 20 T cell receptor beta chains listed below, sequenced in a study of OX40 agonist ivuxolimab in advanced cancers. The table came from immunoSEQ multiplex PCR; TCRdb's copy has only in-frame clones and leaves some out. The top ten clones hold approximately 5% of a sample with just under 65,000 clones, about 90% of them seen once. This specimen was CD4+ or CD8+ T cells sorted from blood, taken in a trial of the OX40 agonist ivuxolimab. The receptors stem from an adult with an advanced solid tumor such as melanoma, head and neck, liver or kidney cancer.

The CDR3 here is CSVDWGAEQYF. The DNA of the CDR3 is TGCAGCGTTGATTGGGGTGCCGAGCAGTACTTC. This chain joins TRBV29-1 and TRBJ2-7; D remains unclear. V lost 3 bases to trimming and J lost 6 bases, with 9 bases between them. The CDR3 has 11 residues. In germline, CDR1 is SQVTM, CDR2 ANQGSEA.

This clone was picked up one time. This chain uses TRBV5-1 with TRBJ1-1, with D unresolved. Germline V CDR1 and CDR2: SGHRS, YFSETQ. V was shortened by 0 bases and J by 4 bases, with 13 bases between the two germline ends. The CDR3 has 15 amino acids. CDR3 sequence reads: CASSLVAQMVTEAFF. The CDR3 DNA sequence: TGCGCCAGCAGCTTGGTGGCACAAATGGTCACTGAAGCTTTCTTT.

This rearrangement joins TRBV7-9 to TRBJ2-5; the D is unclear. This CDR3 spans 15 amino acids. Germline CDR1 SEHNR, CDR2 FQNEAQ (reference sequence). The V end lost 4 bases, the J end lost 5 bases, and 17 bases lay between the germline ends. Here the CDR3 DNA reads TGTGCCAGCAGCTCTCACCGGCAGCCTGGGGAGACCCAGTACTTC. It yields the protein CASSSHRQPGETQYF.

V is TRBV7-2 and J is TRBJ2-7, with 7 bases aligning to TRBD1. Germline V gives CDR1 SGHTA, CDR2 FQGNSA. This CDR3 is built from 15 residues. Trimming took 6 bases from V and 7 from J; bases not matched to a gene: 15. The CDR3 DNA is TGTGCCAGCAGGATCCCAAGCACAGGGGTTGAGGAGCAGTACTTC. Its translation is CASRIPSTGVEEQYF.

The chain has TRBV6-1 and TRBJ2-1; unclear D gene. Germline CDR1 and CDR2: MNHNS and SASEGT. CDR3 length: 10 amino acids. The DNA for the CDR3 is TGTGGAGTTTCGCACAATGAGCAGTTCTTC. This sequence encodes CGVSHNEQFF.

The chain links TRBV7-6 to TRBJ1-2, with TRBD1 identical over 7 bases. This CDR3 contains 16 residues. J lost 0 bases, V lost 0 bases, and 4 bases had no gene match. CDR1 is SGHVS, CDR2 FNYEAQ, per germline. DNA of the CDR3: TGTGCCAGCAGCTTAGCGACAGGGATACCTAACTATGGCTACACCTTC. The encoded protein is CASSLATGIPNYGYTF.

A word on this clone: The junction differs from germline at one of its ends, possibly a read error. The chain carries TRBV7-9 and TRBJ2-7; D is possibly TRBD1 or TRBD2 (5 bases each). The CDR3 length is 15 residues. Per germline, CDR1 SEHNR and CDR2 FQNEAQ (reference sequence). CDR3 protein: CASNLAGSLSYEQYF. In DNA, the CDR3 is TGTGCCAGCAACTTAGCAGGGAGCCTCTCCTACGAGCAGTACTTC. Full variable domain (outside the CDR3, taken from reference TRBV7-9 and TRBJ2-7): DTGVSQNPRHKITKRGQNVTFRCDPISEHNRLYWYRQTLGQGPEFLTYFQNEAQLEKSRLLSDRFSAERPKGSFSTLEIQRTEQGDSAMYLCASNLAGSLSYEQYFGPGTRLTVT.

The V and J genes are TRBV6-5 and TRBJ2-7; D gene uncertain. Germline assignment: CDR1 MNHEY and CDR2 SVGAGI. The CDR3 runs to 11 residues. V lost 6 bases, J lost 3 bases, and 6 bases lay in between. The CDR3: CASRANYEQYF. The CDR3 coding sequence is TGTGCCAGCAGGGCTAACTACGAGCAGTACTTC.

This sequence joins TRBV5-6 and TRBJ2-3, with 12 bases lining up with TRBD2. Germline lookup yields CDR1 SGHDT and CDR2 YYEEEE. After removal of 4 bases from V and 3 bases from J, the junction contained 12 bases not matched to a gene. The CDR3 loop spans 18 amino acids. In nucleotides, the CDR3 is TGTGCCAGCAGCCCTCTAGTGACTAGCGGGAGAGTGACAGATACGCAGTATTTT. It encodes CASSPLVTSGRVTDTQYF.

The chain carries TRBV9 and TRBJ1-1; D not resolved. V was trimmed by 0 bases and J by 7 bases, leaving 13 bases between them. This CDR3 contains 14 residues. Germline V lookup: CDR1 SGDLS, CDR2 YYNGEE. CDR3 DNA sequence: TGTGCCAGCAGCGTAGGGGCAGAAGGAAGTGAAGCTTTCTTT. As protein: CASSVGAEGSEAFF.

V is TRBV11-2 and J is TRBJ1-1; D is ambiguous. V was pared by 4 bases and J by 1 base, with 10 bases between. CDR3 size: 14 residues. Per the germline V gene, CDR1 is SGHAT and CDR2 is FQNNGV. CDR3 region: CASSSGRQNTEAFF. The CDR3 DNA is TGTGCCAGCAGCTCCGGGAGACAGAACACTGAAGCTTTCTTT.

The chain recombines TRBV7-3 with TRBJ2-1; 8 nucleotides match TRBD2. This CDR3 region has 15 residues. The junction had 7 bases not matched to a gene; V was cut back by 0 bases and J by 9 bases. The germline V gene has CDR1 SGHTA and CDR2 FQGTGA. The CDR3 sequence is CASSLTSISGSEQFF. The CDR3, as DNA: TGTGCCAGCAGCTTAACCTCGATCAGCGGGAGTGAGCAGTTCTTC. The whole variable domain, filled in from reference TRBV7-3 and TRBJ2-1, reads GAGVSQTPSNKVTEKGKYVELRCDPISGHTALYWYRQSLGQGPEFLIYFQGTGAADDSGLPNDRFFAVRPEGSVSTLKIQRTERGDSAVYLCASSLTSISGSEQFFGPGTRLTVL.

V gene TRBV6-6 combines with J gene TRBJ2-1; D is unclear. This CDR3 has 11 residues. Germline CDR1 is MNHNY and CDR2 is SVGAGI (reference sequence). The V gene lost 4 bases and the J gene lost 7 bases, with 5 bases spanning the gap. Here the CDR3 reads CASSSMNEQFF. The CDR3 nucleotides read TGTGCCAGCAGTTCTATGAATGAGCAGTTCTTC.

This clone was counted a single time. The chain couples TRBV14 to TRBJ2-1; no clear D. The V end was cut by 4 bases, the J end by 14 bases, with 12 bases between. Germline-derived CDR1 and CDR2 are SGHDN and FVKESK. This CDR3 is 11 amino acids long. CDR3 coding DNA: TGTGCCAGCAGCCCGGGCCTCTGGGAGTTCTTC. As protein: CASSPGLWEFF.

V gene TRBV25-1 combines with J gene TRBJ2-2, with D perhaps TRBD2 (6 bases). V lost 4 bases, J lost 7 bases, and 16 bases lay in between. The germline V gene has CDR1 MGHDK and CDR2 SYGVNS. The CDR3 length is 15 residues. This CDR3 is CASSGTVASVGELFF. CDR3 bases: TGTGCCAGCAGTGGTACAGTCGCTAGCGTCGGGGAGCTGTTTTTT. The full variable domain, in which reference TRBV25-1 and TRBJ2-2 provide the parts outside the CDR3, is EADIYQTPRYLVIGTGKKITLECSQTMGHDKMYWYQQDPGMELHLIHYSYGVNSTEKGDLSSESTVSRIRTEHFPLTLESARPSHTSQYLCASSGTVASVGELFFGEGSRLTVL.

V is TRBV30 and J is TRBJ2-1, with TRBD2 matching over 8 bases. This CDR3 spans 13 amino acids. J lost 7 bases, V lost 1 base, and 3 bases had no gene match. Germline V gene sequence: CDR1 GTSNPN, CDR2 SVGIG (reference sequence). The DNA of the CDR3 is TGTGCCTGGAGTGCGGGACTAGTGAATGAGCAGTTCTTC. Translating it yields CAWSAGLVNEQFF.

The CDR3 loop reads CASSWGRGEDTQYF. In DNA form, the CDR3 reads TGTGCCAGCAGCTGGGGGCGGGGCGAGGATACGCAGTATTTT. The chain carries TRBV7-9 and TRBJ2-3; D might be TRBD1 or TRBD2, each matching 6 bases. The CDR3 sequence is 14 residues long. Trimming removed 4 bases at V and 6 bases at J, with 14 bases between. From germline, CDR1 is SEHNR and CDR2 FQNEAQ (reference sequence).

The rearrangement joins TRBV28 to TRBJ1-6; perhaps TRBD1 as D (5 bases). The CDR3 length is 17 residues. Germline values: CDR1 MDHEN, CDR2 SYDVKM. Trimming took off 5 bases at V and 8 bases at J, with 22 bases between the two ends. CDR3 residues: CASSMSGTPGGHSPLHF. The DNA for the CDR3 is TGTGCCAGCAGTATGTCCGGGACCCCAGGCGGTCATTCACCCCTCCACTTT.

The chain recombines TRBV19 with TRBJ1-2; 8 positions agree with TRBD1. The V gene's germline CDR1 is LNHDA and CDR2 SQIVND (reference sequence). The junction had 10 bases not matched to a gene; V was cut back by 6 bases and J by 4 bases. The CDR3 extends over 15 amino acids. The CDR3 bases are TGTGCCAGTAGACCTACAGGGGGTCGTTCCTATGGCTACACCTTC. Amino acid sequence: CASRPTGGRSYGYTF.

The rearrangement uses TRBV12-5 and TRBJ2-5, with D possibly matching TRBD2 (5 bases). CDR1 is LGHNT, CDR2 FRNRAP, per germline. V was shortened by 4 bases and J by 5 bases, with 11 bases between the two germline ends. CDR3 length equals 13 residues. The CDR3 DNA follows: TGTGCTAGTGGTTCATCGGGGATGGAGACCCAGTACTTC. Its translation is CASGSSGMETQYF.